These 20 T cell receptor beta chains originate from one sample sequenced in a study of post-analysis software for immune sequencing data. General observations from the study: When patients were compared with controls, about five TRBV segments were more frequent, TRBV5-6, TRBV5-1 and TRBV20-1 among them.

No antigen is known for these receptors. Unique molecular identifiers were built into the TCR beta cDNA libraries. A single record per CDR3 protein comes from TCRdb applying MiXCR to the PCR reads. Of around 500,000 distinct CDR3 sequences in the sample, around 36% are singletons; the top ten hold 4.5% to 7.5%. Sequences were obtained from blood. The receptor source for this set is a girl between 2 and 17 years old with multiple sclerosis.

CDR3 DNA: TGTGCCATCAAGTCGGGGGGATACTCCTACGAGCAGTACTTC. It codes for CAIKSGGYSYEQYF. V and J are TRBV10-3 and TRBJ2-7, with TRBD2 matching 7 bases. The CDR3 has 14 amino acids. The germline gives CDR1 ENHRY, CDR2 SYGVKD. J was trimmed by 0 bases and V by 7 bases; bases with no gene match: 6.

This clonotype was recorded a few times. The chain carries TRBV10-3 and TRBJ2-5; D remains unclear. This CDR3 contains 11 residues. Germline V gene data show CDR1 as ENHRY and CDR2 as SYGVKD. The germline V and J ends were trimmed by 7 bases and 5 bases, with 8 bases remaining between them. This chain's CDR3 is CAIKERETQYF. As DNA, the CDR3 is TGTGCCATCAAGGAACGGGAGACCCAGTACTTC.

The V and J genes are TRBV20-1 and TRBJ2-7, with 8 positions matching TRBD1. Germline V gives CDR1 DFQATT, CDR2 SNEGSKA (reference sequence). The CDR3 has 14 residues. The trim removed 0 bases at V and 3 bases at J, leaving 4 bases unmatched. CDR3 DNA sequence: TGCAGTGCTAGAGATCCAGGGGGCGACTACGAGCAGTACTTC. Encoded protein: CSARDPGGDYEQYF.

This clonotype is a singleton in its sample. The junction does not match germline at one end; this may be a read error. The J gene is TRBJ2-7, the V gene TRBV6-5; 7 bases agree with TRBD1. CDR3 length: 14 amino acids. Germline V lookup: CDR1 MNHEY, CDR2 SVGAGI. The CDR3 loop reads CAGRETQGRYEQYF. The CDR3 DNA reads TGTGCCGGCAGGGAAACACAGGGGCGCTACGAGCAGTACTTC.

This chain uses TRBV28 with TRBJ1-5; 9 bases are shared with TRBD1. V lost 5 bases and J lost 6; bases outside the gene matches: 5. The CDR3 has 14 amino acids. Germline V gives CDR1 MDHEN, CDR2 SYDVKM. CDR3 coding DNA: TGTGCCAGCAGTCTCGGACAGGGGTTTCAGCCCCAGCATTTT. It encodes CASSLGQGFQPQHF.

This clonotype was seen only a few times. The rearrangement links TRBV7-9 to TRBJ2-1; a weak D match, TRBD2 (6 bases). The CDR3 consists of 13 residues. Trimming removed 7 bases from V and 5 bases from J, with 12 bases in between. Germline values: CDR1 SEHNR, CDR2 FQNEAQ (reference sequence). Here the CDR3 reads CASIPGGDNEQFF. CDR3 nucleotides: TGTGCCAGCATCCCCGGAGGGGACAATGAGCAGTTCTTC.

J is TRBJ2-1 and V is TRBV6-2 or TRBV6-3, with 10 bases matching TRBD2. V lost 7 bases and J lost 3; bases outside the gene matches: 9. The germline CDR1 and CDR2 sequences are MNHEY and SVGEGT. The CDR3 consists of 16 residues. The CDR3 coding sequence is TGTGCCAGCACACGAGAACTAGCGGGAATCTACAATGAGCAGTTCTTC. Protein sequence: CASTRELAGIYNEQFF.

This clonotype was detected a few times. The gene calls are TRBV29-1 and TRBJ2-5; D may be TRBD2 (6 bases). The CDR3 spans 13 residues. Germline CDR1 and CDR2: SQVTM and ANQGSEA. V was cut by 2 bases and J by 7 bases, with 14 bases left in between. CDR3 sequence (DNA): TGCAGCGTTGAATGGGACGATAGCGGGACCCAGTACTTC. It encodes CSVEWDDSGTQYF.

This clonotype was observed a handful of times. J is TRBJ2-5 and V is TRBV20-1, with 7 bases fitting TRBD2. Losses at the gene ends were 2 bases for V and 4 bases for J; bases not matched to a gene: 10. This CDR3 comprises 15 residues. From germline, CDR1 is DFQATT and CDR2 SNEGSKA (reference sequence). This chain's CDR3 is CSARSQRDAGETQYF. The DNA for the CDR3 is TGCAGTGCTAGATCACAGCGGGATGCGGGAGAGACCCAGTACTTC.

The chain links TRBV10-3 to TRBJ2-3, with 7 positions matching TRBD2. CDR1 ENHRY and CDR2 SYGVKD come from the germline V gene. CDR3 length: 17 amino acids. V was pared by 4 bases and J by 1 base, with 11 bases of the junction left unmatched. CDR3 loop: CAISGLFLAARTDTQYF. The CDR3 nucleotides read TGTGCCATCAGTGGCCTGTTCCTAGCGGCTCGCACAGATACGCAGTATTTT.

This clonotype appeared a few times. The chain links TRBV12-3 or TRBV12-4 to TRBJ1-1; 10 nucleotides align to TRBD1. Trimming cost V 6 bases and J 3 bases; bases outside gene matches: 4. There are 14 residues in the CDR3. The CDR3 DNA is TGTGCCAGCAGACAGACAGGGGGCGACACTGAAGCTTTCTTT. It is translated as CASRQTGGDTEAFF.

Regarding this clonotype: A much larger clone differs by one base, so this may be a read error. The CDR3, as DNA: TGTGCCAGCAGCTCAGAAGGACGGAAACAGTACTTC. It encodes CASSSEGRKQYF. This chain joins TRBV7-3 and TRBJ2-5; the D is unclear. The CDR3 has 12 residues. The V gene lost 4 bases and the J gene lost 11 bases, with 14 bases spanning the gap. The germline V gene encodes CDR1 SGHTA and CDR2 FQGTGA.

This clonotype has a handful of counts. V and J are TRBV6-5 and TRBJ2-5; TRBD2 agrees at 11 bases. Germline V lookup: CDR1 MNHEY, CDR2 SVGAGI. V lost 6 bases to trimming and J lost 1 base; unmatched junction nucleotides: 4. There are 15 residues in the CDR3. CDR3: CASSSLAGGQETQYF. The CDR3 nucleotides are TGTGCCAGCAGCTCCCTAGCGGGGGGCCAAGAGACCCAGTACTTC.

Concerning this clonotype: A much larger clone is a single base away; this may be a read error. This chain uses TRBV6-2 or TRBV6-3 with TRBJ2-1; unclear D gene. The J call is doubtful: the DNA matches TRBJ2-7 better. The CDR3 totals 14 residues. Germline CDR1 is MNHEY and CDR2 is SVGEGT. CDR3 loop: CASRRYGSYNEQYF. In DNA, the CDR3 is TGTGCCAGCAGGAGGTACGGGTCCTACAATGAGCAGTACTTC.

This clonotype was observed a few times. The gene calls are TRBV12-3 or TRBV12-4 and TRBJ2-3, with TRBD2 identical over 10 bases. The J segment lost 2 bases and the V segment lost 3 bases, leaving 14 bases of the junction unmatched. CDR3 length: 19 residues. The CDR3 here is CASSFVPSGGFPYTDTQYF. For the CDR3, the DNA is TGTGCCAGCAGTTTTGTACCTAGCGGGGGTTTTCCCTACACAGATACGCAGTATTTT.

V gene TRBV3-1 combines with J gene TRBJ1-2; D is ambiguous. Germline assignment: CDR1 LGHDT and CDR2 YNNKEL (reference sequence). The CDR3 spans 12 residues. Between the trimmed V and J ends, which lost 2 bases and 12 bases, there was a span of 13 bases. The CDR3 loop is CASSQSDARHTF. The CDR3 DNA reads as TGTGCCAGCAGCCAATCGGACGCTCGGCACACCTTC.

The V and J genes are TRBV20-1 and TRBJ2-7; D remains unclear. CDR3 length: 14 residues. Germline CDR1 is DFQATT and CDR2 is SNEGSKA (reference sequence). V was cut by 0 bases and J by 3 bases, with 12 bases left in between. The CDR3 sequence: CSARDGVASYEQYF. The CDR3 region has the DNA TGCAGTGCTAGAGATGGCGTCGCAAGCTACGAGCAGTACTTC.

V gene TRBV7-9 combines with J gene TRBJ2-5; D unresolved. Looked up from germline, CDR1 is SEHNR and CDR2 is FQNEAQ (reference sequence). The CDR3 consists of 15 residues. Trimming took 5 bases from V and 2 from J, leaving 15 bases between them. CDR3 in amino acids: CASSQMSQMQETQYF. The CDR3 DNA is TGTGCCAGCAGCCAAATGTCCCAGATGCAAGAGACCCAGTACTTC.

About this clonotype: One junction end disagrees with the germline gene, perhaps due to a read error. The V call is TRBV20-1, the J call TRBJ2-5, with 10 nucleotides matching TRBD2. CDR1 and CDR2 from the germline V gene are DFQATT and SNEGSKA (reference sequence). The CDR3 loop spans 14 amino acids. The DNA of the CDR3 is TGCAGTGCTAGAGAAACTAGCGGGGTAGAGACCAAGTACTTC. This translates into CSARETSGVETKYF.

Only one count was recorded for this clonotype. This sequence joins TRBV12-3 or TRBV12-4 and TRBJ2-1; D uncertain. The last part of the DNA fits TRBJ2-7 better; the J call may be wrong. This CDR3 region has 14 residues. Here the CDR3 DNA reads TGTGCCAGCAGCTCCCTTAGCTCCTACAATGAGCAGTACTTC. It specifies CASSSLSSYNEQYF.